This entry lists 29 T cell receptor beta chains sequenced from one sample in a study of T cell repertoires in cytomegalovirus infection. In TCRdb, the reads were re-called with MiXCR into one record per CDR3 protein. The sample carries about a million distinct CDR3 sequences, more than 25% recorded once. The antigens of these receptors remain unknown. Sequencing used cultured CD8+ T cells from PBMCs, obtained from culture after CMV antigen stimulation. These receptors all stem from a human donor in good health (CMV status not recorded). Some clones in this sample may be carry-over from other donors' samples.

The CDR3 loop reads CASSPNHSNQPQHF. The CDR3 DNA reads TGTGCCAGCAGTCCAAATCATAGCAATCAGCCCCAGCATTTT. The gene calls are TRBV12-3 or TRBV12-4 and TRBJ1-5; D remains unclear. The CDR3 runs 14 residues. V lost 5 bases and J lost 0, with 8 bases in between.

This clonotype turned up a few times. CDR3 nucleotide sequence: TGTGCCAGCAGTTACGGGTCACACAATGAGCAGTTCTTC. It specifies CASSYGSHNEQFF. This sequence joins TRBV6-2 or TRBV6-3 and TRBJ2-1; unclear D gene. Between the trimmed V and J ends, which lost 2 bases and 5 bases, there was a span of 7 bases. CDR3 size: 13 residues. Germline CDR1 is MNHEY and CDR2 is SVGEGT.

This clonotype was seen more than once but under ten times. The rearrangement joins TRBV13 to TRBJ2-2; 7 nucleotides align to TRBD1. The J segment lost 2 bases and the V segment lost 6 bases, leaving 9 bases of the junction unmatched. From germline, CDR1 is PRHDT and CDR2 FYEKMQ (reference sequence). This CDR3 contains 16 residues. CDR3 DNA sequence: TGTGCCAGCAGGTTCCCCGGGACAGCAAACACCGGGGAGCTGTTTTTT. Translation gives CASRFPGTANTGELFF.

In this sample, this clonotype turned up a few times. The rearrangement joins TRBV20-1 to TRBJ2-1; tentative D call: TRBD1 (5 bases). This CDR3 comprises 12 residues. Trimming took 0 bases from V and 12 from J, leaving 12 bases between them. From germline, CDR1 is DFQATT and CDR2 SNEGSKA (reference sequence). The CDR3 region has the DNA TGCAGTGCTAGAGATCCAGGGAAAGGGCAGTTCTTC. Residues: CSARDPGKGQFF.

This clonotype was seen a few times. CDR3 coding DNA: TGTGCCAGCAGTTTAGCCAGGGAGTTTAGGGATGAGCAGTTCTTC. Amino acids: CASSLAREFRDEQFF. The genes are TRBV27 and TRBJ2-1; D is perhaps TRBD1 or TRBD2 (5 bases each). Germline V CDR1 and CDR2: MNHEY, SMNVEV (reference sequence). V lost 2 bases and J 8 bases, leaving 16 bases between the germline ends. This CDR3 has 15 amino acids.

This clonotype was seen only a few times. The V gene is TRBV27, the J gene TRBJ2-1, with TRBD1 identical over 7 bases. The V gene's germline CDR1 is MNHEY and CDR2 SMNVEV (reference sequence). The V and J ends lost 4 bases and 6 bases, in that order; junction bases with no gene match: 9. This CDR3 is built from 15 residues. The CDR3 bases are TGTGCCAGCAGTTCGGGCACAGGGGTAAGCAATGAGCAGTTCTTC. It specifies CASSSGTGVSNEQFF.

Points on this clonotype: Mismatch with germline at one junction end may stem from a read error. This chain links TRBV14 with TRBJ1-5; D unresolved. The CDR3 totals 15 residues. Germline loops: CDR1 SGHDN, CDR2 FVKESK. The CDR3 protein is CASSQAGDSSQPQHF. As DNA, the CDR3 is TGTGCCAGCAGCCAAGCCGGGGATAGCAGTCAGCCCCAGCATTTT.

The chain links TRBV24-1 to TRBJ2-1; 15 bases match TRBD2. Germline V gene sequence: CDR1 KGHDR, CDR2 SFDVKD. This CDR3 comprises 18 residues. With 5 bases clipped from V and 4 bases from J, the junction kept 8 bases outside the gene matches. The CDR3 region is CATSGSGTSGGIYNEQFF. The CDR3 DNA is TGTGCCACCAGTGGCTCCGGGACTAGCGGGGGGATTTACAATGAGCAGTTCTTC.

The CDR3 DNA reads TGCGCCAGCAGCCTTGACAGGGGTTCCTACGAGCAGTACGTC. Translated, it gives CASSLDRGSYEQYV. The chain recombines TRBV4-1 with TRBJ2-7; 8 bases map to TRBD1. The germline V gene has CDR1 MGHRA and CDR2 YSYEKL. The CDR3 loop spans 14 amino acids. V was clipped by 4 bases and J by 1 base; unmatched bases: 3.

In its sample, this clonotype was seen many times. The CDR3 bases are TGTGCCAGCAGTGAATTACTGGGACACCGAACGGGAGTGAACACTGAAGCTTTCTTT. It is translated as CASSELLGHRTGVNTEAFF. This chain uses TRBV6-1 with TRBJ1-1, with D maybe TRBD1 (6 bases). Germline CDR1 is MNHNS and CDR2 is SASEGT. Trimming took off 2 bases at V and 0 bases at J, with 22 bases between the two ends. The CDR3 extends over 19 amino acids.

This clonotype was observed many times. The V and J genes are TRBV20-1 and TRBJ2-3; 10 bases match TRBD1. The CDR3 has 15 amino acids. Germline CDR1 reads DFQATT; CDR2 reads SNEGSKA (reference sequence). With V trimmed by 5 bases and J by 5 bases, 10 bases remained unmatched. In nucleotides, the CDR3 is TGCAGTGCTGCCAGCGGGACAGGGGTAAAAGATACGCAGTATTTT. Its protein is CSAASGTGVKDTQYF.

With regard to this clonotype: With a much larger clone just one base away, this may be a read error. This chain uses TRBV7-2 with TRBJ1-2; tentative D call: TRBD1 (5 bases). V lost 5 bases and J lost 8, with 15 bases in between. Looked up from germline, CDR1 is SGHTA and CDR2 is FQGNSA. There are 13 residues in the CDR3. CDR3 coding DNA: TGTGCCAGCAGCCCGCCGGGGGGGAAAGGCTACACCTTC. It codes for CASSPPGGKGYTF.

The rearrangement joins TRBV11-2 to TRBJ2-7; unclear D gene. In germline, CDR1 is SGHAT, CDR2 FQNNGV. This CDR3 contains 14 residues. With 1 base removed from V and 2 bases from J, the gap between germline ends came to 9 bases. The CDR3 is CASSLVGLAYEQYV. Here the CDR3 DNA reads TGTGCCAGCAGCTTAGTCGGGCTGGCCTACGAGCAGTACGTC.

This clonotype was detected once. The chain combines TRBV14 with TRBJ2-7; no reliable D call. The V gene lost 0 bases and the J gene lost 4 bases, with 10 bases spanning the gap. This CDR3 spans 14 amino acids. Looked up from germline, CDR1 is SGHDN and CDR2 is FVKESK. In DNA, the CDR3 is TGTGCCAGCAGCCAAGATAGGGCAGTTTACGAGCAGTACGTC. As protein: CASSQDRAVYEQYV.

In this sample, this clonotype turned up a few times. The chain joins TRBV6-1 to TRBJ2-2; D possibly uses TRBD1 or TRBD2 (5 bases each). CDR1 is MNHNS, CDR2 SASEGT, per germline. Trimming shortened V by 3 bases and J by 4 bases, and 24 bases separated the two germline ends. The CDR3 extends over 19 amino acids. CDR3 loop: CASSDRDPFALGGTGELFF. The CDR3 DNA sequence: TGTGCCAGCAGTGATCGGGACCCCTTTGCGCTTGGGGGCACCGGGGAGCTGTTTTTT.

The CDR3 sequence is CASSLEAAYNYSYEQYF. The CDR3 nucleotides read TGTGCCAGCAGTCTCGAGGCGGCATATAATTACTCCTACGAGCAGTACTTC. The V and J genes are TRBV12-3 or TRBV12-4 and TRBJ2-7; D not certain. Trimming removed 5 bases at V and 0 bases at J, with 20 bases between. The CDR3 runs to 17 residues.

The chain has TRBV10-3 and TRBJ1-1; 10 positions match TRBD1. The germline V gene encodes CDR1 ENHRY and CDR2 SYGVKD. The CDR3 totals 19 residues. Losses at the gene ends were 1 base for V and 6 bases for J; bases not matched to a gene: 17. CDR3 bases: TGTGCCATCAGTGAGTTCGAGTCCCCCCGGACAGGGGGGAGATCTGAAGCTTTCTTT. Residues: CAISEFESPRTGGRSEAFF.

This chain connects TRBV12-3 or TRBV12-4 to TRBJ2-1, with TRBD1 identical over 7 bases. This CDR3 spans 14 amino acids. With V trimmed by 6 bases and J by 3 bases, 5 bases remained unmatched. The CDR3 is CASRGQPYYNEQFF. CDR3 DNA: TGTGCCAGCAGGGGACAGCCCTACTACAATGAGCAGTTCTTC.

This rearrangement joins TRBV7-9 to TRBJ2-7; D is ambiguous. V was pared by 5 bases and J by 2 bases, with 16 bases between. Germline V gives CDR1 SEHNR, CDR2 FQNEAQ (reference sequence). The CDR3 is 15 amino acids. CDR3 bases: TGTGCCAGCAGCCTCCCCGGGTTCGGTACCTACGAGCAGTACTTC. Translating it yields CASSLPGFGTYEQYF.

The rearrangement uses TRBV12-3 or TRBV12-4 and TRBJ2-3; TRBD2 agrees at 7 bases. V lost 4 bases to trimming and J lost 0 bases; unmatched junction nucleotides: 4. The CDR3 has 15 amino acids. CDR3 protein: CASSWGGGSTDTQYF. The CDR3 DNA follows: TGTGCCAGCAGTTGGGGGGGGGGGAGCACAGATACGCAGTATTTT.

The chain recombines TRBV6-5 with TRBJ2-1, with D possibly being TRBD1 or TRBD2 (5 bases each). The CDR3 runs 13 residues. CDR1 MNHEY and CDR2 SVGAGI come from the germline V gene. The V and J ends lost 5 bases and 9 bases respectively, with 14 bases between them. The CDR3 region is CASSHQGVTEQFF. Written as DNA, the CDR3 is TGTGCCAGCAGTCACCAGGGAGTCACTGAGCAGTTCTTC.

The chain is built from TRBV6-1 and TRBJ2-5; either TRBD1 or TRBD2 may fit D (5 bases each). CDR3 size: 15 residues. Per the germline V gene, CDR1 is MNHNS and CDR2 is SASEGT. The V end lost 6 bases, the J end lost 1 base, and 15 bases lay between the germline ends. CDR3 nucleotides: TGTGCCAGCAGCCGTTACGCCGGGACCCAAGAGACCCAGTACTTC. It is translated as CASSRYAGTQETQYF.

This clonotype was counted ten times or more. V gene TRBV7-6 combines with J gene TRBJ2-1; weak D call: TRBD1 (6 bases). The CDR3 runs 14 residues. The germline gives CDR1 SGHVS, CDR2 FNYEAQ. Trimming pared 2 bases from V and 8 bases from J, leaving 13 bases between. CDR3 protein: CASSLMASGDEQFF. CDR3 bases: TGTGCCAGCAGCTTAATGGCCTCAGGGGATGAGCAGTTCTTC.

Comments on this clonotype: This may come from a read error, since a much larger clone is one base off. The chain employs TRBV4-1 and TRBJ2-5; 8 nucleotides line up with TRBD2. The germline CDR1 and CDR2 sequences are MGHRA and YSYEKL. This CDR3 contains 14 residues. Written as DNA, the CDR3 is TGCGCCAACAGCCCCAATAGCGGGGCAGAGACCCAGTACTTC. This codes for CANSPNSGAETQYF.

The V call is TRBV4-1, the J call TRBJ2-3, with D perhaps matching TRBD2 (7 bases). This CDR3 comprises 19 residues. The V and J ends lost 0 bases and 3 bases respectively, with 22 bases between them. Germline CDR1 MGHRA, CDR2 YSYEKL. DNA for the CDR3: TGCGCCAGCAGCCAAGATCCCCCGGGGGGCAGGCGGTCGACAGATACGCAGTATTTT. Translating it yields CASSQDPPGGRRSTDTQYF.

The chain is built from TRBV11-2 and TRBJ1-3; no definite D call. The V and J ends lost 5 bases and 0 bases respectively, with 14 bases between them. CDR3 length equals 16 residues. The germline V gene encodes CDR1 SGHAT and CDR2 FQNNGV. The CDR3 bases are TGTGCCAGCAGCAACCTTGAGCGGGACTCTGGAAACACCATATATTTT. This sequence encodes CASSNLERDSGNTIYF.

At least ten counts were recorded for this clonotype. The chain links TRBV7-2 to TRBJ2-3; 10 positions agree with TRBD2. Germline-derived CDR1 and CDR2 are SGHTA and FQGNSA. With V trimmed by 5 bases and J by 6 bases, 23 bases remained unmatched. This CDR3 contains 20 residues. The CDR3 DNA is TGTGCCAGCAGCCTCACCCTTAGCGGGGGGATTTCGGGCCGGACCGATACGCAGTATTTT. Translating gives CASSLTLSGGISGRTDTQYF.

This clonotype has ten or more counts. The V gene is TRBV7-9, the J gene TRBJ2-5; a possible D gene is TRBD1 (6 bases). Per the germline V gene, CDR1 is SEHNR and CDR2 is FQNEAQ (reference sequence). The V gene lost 2 bases and the J gene lost 3 bases, with 7 bases spanning the gap. This CDR3 region has 13 residues. The CDR3 here is CASSLSGEETQYF. For the CDR3, the DNA is TGTGCCAGCAGCTTATCAGGGGAAGAGACCCAGTACTTC.

This clonotype was found a few times. J is TRBJ2-2 and V is TRBV7-6; tentatively, D is TRBD1 (6 bases). V lost 6 bases and J lost 5, with 22 bases in between. This CDR3 has 17 residues. CDR1 and CDR2 (germline): SGHVS, FNYEAQ. This chain's CDR3 is CASRGREQGVKTGELFF. The DNA for the CDR3 is TGTGCCAGCAGGGGAAGGGAACAGGGTGTGAAAACCGGGGAGCTGTTTTTT. Supplemented by reference TRBV7-6 and TRBJ2-2, the full variable domain reads GAGVSQSPRYKVTKRGQDVALRCDPISGHVSLYWYRQALGQGPEFLTYFNYEAQQDKSGLPNDRFSAERPEGSISTLTIQRTEQRDSAMYRCASRGREQGVKTGELFFGEGSRLTVL.